The rows below give T cell receptor beta chains drawn from one sample of a study of blood T cell dynamics during melanoma immunotherapy. The protocol was immunoSEQ multiplex PCR, while the TCRdb copy is restricted to in-frame clones and leaves out a portion. Among about 6,700 clones listed, approximately 88% were seen once. The sample in question was blood, obtained from a patient treated with checkpoint blockade. The receptors derive from a human donor with melanoma. Some clones in this sample may be carry-over from other donors' samples. Both conserved end residues are part of each CDR3. D genes are given only for firm matches. For some rows the clone size is stated as once, few or many, or as a class when expanded; others skip it.

J | V | D | size | CDR3 | DNA
TRBJ2-3 | TRBV5-1 | TRBD1 | NA | CASSAGQGEDTQYF | TGCGCCAGCAGCGCCGGACAGGGGGAAGATACGCAGTATTTT
TRBJ1-5 | TRBV6-6 | TRBD1 | NA | CASRDTGGPPSQHF | TGTGCCAGCAGGGATACAGGGGGACCCCCGTCCCAGCATTTT
TRBJ2-3 | TRBV10-2 | TRBD2 | NA | CASTTSGGGGTQYF | TGCGCCAGCACGACTAGCGGGGGGGGAGGTACGCAGTATTTT
TRBJ1-1 | TRBV5-1 | NA | NA | CASSLDGLGTEAFF | TGCGCCAGCAGCTTGGACGGCCTGGGCACTGAAGCTTTCTTT
TRBJ2-2 | TRBV11-1 | NA | NA | CASSLRPQGGELFF | TGTGCCAGCAGCCTAAGGCCCCAGGGCGGGGAGCTGTTTTTT
TRBJ2-1 | TRBV2 | TRBD2 | NA | CASSEVLAGAQEQFF | TGTGCCAGCAGTGAAGTCCTAGCGGGGGCCCAGGAGCAGTTCTTC
TRBJ1-1 | TRBV5-1 | TRBD1 | NA | CASSSGQGAVAFF | TGCGCCAGCAGCTCGGGACAGGGGGCGGTAGCTTTCTTT
TRBJ2-7 | TRBV5-1 | TRBD2 | NA | CASNREAGGVEQYF | TGCGCCAGCAATCGTGAGGCGGGAGGGGTCGAGCAGTACTTC
TRBJ2-5 | TRBV10-3 | NA | NA | CAISESEETQYF | TGTGCCATCAGTGAGTCAGAAGAGACCCAGTACTTC
TRBJ2-3 | TRBV5-4 | NA | NA | CASSLSRTDTQYF | TGTGCCAGCAGCTTATCACGCACAGATACGCAGTATTTT
TRBJ1-6 | TRBV20-1 | NA | NA | CSATQMSPLHF | TGCAGTGCTACCCAGATGTCACCCCTCCACTTT
TRBJ1-5 | TRBV28 | NA | few | CASSLHTSYQPQHF | TGTGCCAGCAGTTTACATACATCGTATCAGCCCCAGCATTTT
TRBJ2-1 | TRBV28 | NA | NA | CASSPAQWGSPNEQFF | TGTGCCAGCAGTCCAGCCCAGTGGGGTTCACCCAATGAGCAGTTCTTC
TRBJ1-3 | TRBV11-2 | NA | few | CASSLEPGNTIYF | TGTGCCAGCAGCTTAGAACCCGGAAACACCATATATTTT
TRBJ2-7 | TRBV6-6 | NA | NA | CASSYAAVSPTYEQYF | TGTGCCAGCAGTTACGCGGCTGTCTCCCCCACCTACGAGCAGTACTTC
TRBJ2-6 | TRBV4-1 | NA | NA | CASSLRPPDASGANVLTF | TGCGCCAGCAGCCTTCGCCCCCCAGACGCCTCTGGGGCCAACGTCCTGACTTTC
TRBJ2-7 | TRBV5-1 | NA | NA | CASSLGGGPYEQYF | TGTGCCAGCAGCTTAGGGGGAGGCCCCTACGAGCAGTACTTC
TRBJ1-1 | TRBV5-1 | TRBD1 | NA | CASSSGQGGTEAFF | TGCGCCAGCAGCTCGGGACAGGGGGGCACTGAAGCTTTCTTT
TRBJ1-2 | TRBV18 | NA | once | CASSPDQYGYTF | TGTGCCAGCTCACCTGACCAGTATGGCTACACCTTC
TRBJ2-1 | TRBV6-1 | TRBD2 | NA | CASSELTSGGNEQFF | TGTGCCAGCAGTGAATTGACTAGCGGGGGGAATGAGCAGTTCTTC
TRBJ2-5 | TRBV2 | TRBD1 | NA | CASAMDRAVETQYF | TGTGCCAGCGCGATGGACAGGGCGGTGGAGACCCAGTACTTC
TRBJ2-7 | TRBV28 | NA | NA | CASSSPLAYEQYF | TGTGCCAGCAGTTCCCCCTTAGCCTACGAGCAGTACTTC
TRBJ2-3 | TRBV5-1 | TRBD2 | NA | CASSLESLAGGLGTDTQYF | TGCGCCAGCAGCTTGGAGTCGCTAGCGGGAGGGCTGGGCACAGATACGCAGTATTTT
TRBJ2-7 | TRBV7-3 | NA | NA | CASSPGGQGVYEQYF | TGTGCCAGCAGCCCCGGGGGGCAGGGAGTCTACGAGCAGTACTTC
TRBJ2-7 | TRBV15 | NA | NA | CATSRDLGSSYEQYF | TGTGCCACCAGCAGAGATCTTGGGAGCTCCTACGAGCAGTACTTC
TRBJ2-5 | TRBV5-1 | NA | few | CASSFDQETQYF | TGCGCCAGCAGCTTTGATCAAGAGACCCAGTACTTC
TRBJ2-2 | TRBV5-5 | NA | once | CASSLGSGHQPYTGELFF | TGTGCCAGCAGCTTGGGGTCGGGACACCAGCCCTACACCGGGGAGCTGTTTTTT
TRBJ1-2 | TRBV6-5 | NA | NA | CASHGGGRHYGYTF | TGTGCCTCCCACGGTGGGGGCAGGCACTATGGCTACACCTTC
TRBJ2-5 | TRBV19 | TRBD1 | NA | CASSIELGQQETQYF | TGTGCCAGTAGTATAGAATTGGGACAGCAAGAGACCCAGTACTTC
TRBJ2-7 | TRBV5-4 | TRBD2 | NA | CASTPPGLAGVRDEQYF | TGTGCCAGTACTCCCCCGGGACTAGCGGGAGTTAGGGACGAGCAGTACTTC
TRBJ1-5 | TRBV20-1 | NA | NA | CSVGGNQPQHF | TGCAGTGTAGGGGGCAATCAGCCCCAGCATTTT
TRBJ1-2 | TRBV19 | NA | NA | CARVREKGFYGYTF | TGTGCCAGGGTCCGGGAAAAGGGGTTCTATGGCTACACCTTC
TRBJ1-3 | TRBV11-2 | NA | NA | CASRINSGNTIYF | TGTGCCAGCCGGATTAACTCTGGAAACACCATATATTTT
TRBJ2-1 | TRBV19 | TRBD1 | NA | CASSFTFRGQGYDEQFF | TGTGCCAGTAGTTTCACTTTTCGAGGACAGGGATATGATGAGCAGTTCTTC
TRBJ2-5 | TRBV19 | NA | NA | CASSITRYQETQYF | TGTGCCAGTAGTATTACAAGGTACCAAGAGACCCAGTACTTC
TRBJ2-7 | TRBV19 | TRBD2 | once | CASSSGRTSYEQYF | TGTGCCAGTAGTAGCGGGAGGACTTCCTACGAGCAGTACTTC
TRBJ2-3 | TRBV7-6 | TRBD2 | once | CASSFVAGGDTQYF | TGTGCCAGCAGCTTTGTAGCGGGAGGAGATACGCAGTATTTT
TRBJ1-5 | TRBV6-5 | TRBD1 | once | CASTKLDRDQPQHF | TGTGCCAGCACCAAACTCGACAGGGACCAGCCCCAGCATTTT
TRBJ2-5 | TRBV10-3 | TRBD2 | NA | CAIGRTGGLQETQYF | TGTGCCATCGGGAGGACGGGAGGCCTACAAGAGACCCAGTACTTC
TRBJ2-7 | TRBV27 | NA | NA | CASSKSPSSYEQYF | TGTGCCAGCAGTAAAAGTCCGAGCTCCTACGAGCAGTACTTC
TRBJ1-2 | TRBV6-1 | NA | once | CASRTGANYGYTF | TGTGCCAGCAGGACAGGAGCTAACTATGGCTACACCTTC
TRBJ2-5 | TRBV19 | NA | NA | CASSILGETQYF | TGTGCCAGTAGTATTTTAGGGGAGACCCAGTACTTC
TRBJ1-2 | TRBV19 | NA | NA | CASSIEVGSPYGYTF | TGTGCCAGTAGTATAGAGGTTGGGTCTCCCTATGGCTACACCTTC
TRBJ2-3 | TRBV5-1 | NA | NA | CASRYGRTVRAQFTDTQYF | TGCGCCAGCAGGTATGGGAGGACGGTTAGGGCCCAATTCACAGATACGCAGTATTTT
TRBJ2-3 | TRBV29-1 | NA | NA | CSVVLNPTDTQYF | TGCAGCGTTGTCCTGAACCCCACAGATACGCAGTATTTT
TRBJ2-5 | TRBV5-1 | TRBD2 | NA | CASSSLAGGHQETQYF | TGCGCCAGCAGCTCCCTAGCGGGCGGTCACCAAGAGACCCAGTACTTC
TRBJ2-2 | TRBV2 | NA | NA | CATERGRDTGELFF | TGTGCCACAGAAAGGGGGAGGGACACCGGGGAGCTGTTTTTT
TRBJ2-1 | TRBV6-1 | NA | NA | CASSEVEEQFF | TGTGCCAGCAGTGAAGTAGAAGAGCAGTTCTTC
TRBJ1-3 | TRBV11-2 | NA | NA | CASSLDRVRPSGNTIYF | TGTGCCAGCAGCCTAGATAGGGTTCGACCTTCGGGAAACACCATATATTTT
TRBJ2-5 | TRBV11-3 | NA | NA | CASSPHPSSETQYF | TGTGCCAGCAGCCCCCATCCCTCCTCGGAGACCCAGTACTTC
TRBJ2-3 | TRBV10-2 | TRBD1 | NA | CASSDASRQGADTQYF | TGCGCCAGCAGTGATGCCTCGAGACAGGGCGCAGATACGCAGTATTTT
TRBJ2-7 | TRBV6-5 | NA | few | CASSYSTGRGYEQYF | TGTGCCAGCAGTTACTCGACGGGACGGGGTTACGAGCAGTACTTC
TRBJ2-7 | TRBV5-1 | NA | few | CASSFSGTYEQYF | TGCGCCAGCAGCTTTTCAGGGACCTACGAGCAGTACTTC
TRBJ1-1 | TRBV21-1 | NA | NA | CASSIEKAFF | TGTGCCAGCAGCATCGAGAAGGCTTTCTTT
TRBJ1-1 | TRBV7-8 | TRBD1 | NA | CASSNRGGSTEAFF | TGTGCCAGTTCAAACAGGGGTGGGAGCACTGAAGCTTTCTTT
TRBJ2-3 | TRBV30 | NA | NA | CAWSVSIYDTQYF | TGTGCCTGGAGTGTATCGATATATGATACGCAGTATTTT
TRBJ1-1 | TRBV7-9 | NA | NA | CASSLLPAAHTEAFF | TGTGCCAGCAGCTTATTACCGGCGGCTCACACTGAAGCTTTCTTT
TRBJ1-6 | TRBV6-5 | NA | NA | CATSGHNSPLHF | TGTGCTACAAGTGGCCACAATTCACCCCTCCACTTT